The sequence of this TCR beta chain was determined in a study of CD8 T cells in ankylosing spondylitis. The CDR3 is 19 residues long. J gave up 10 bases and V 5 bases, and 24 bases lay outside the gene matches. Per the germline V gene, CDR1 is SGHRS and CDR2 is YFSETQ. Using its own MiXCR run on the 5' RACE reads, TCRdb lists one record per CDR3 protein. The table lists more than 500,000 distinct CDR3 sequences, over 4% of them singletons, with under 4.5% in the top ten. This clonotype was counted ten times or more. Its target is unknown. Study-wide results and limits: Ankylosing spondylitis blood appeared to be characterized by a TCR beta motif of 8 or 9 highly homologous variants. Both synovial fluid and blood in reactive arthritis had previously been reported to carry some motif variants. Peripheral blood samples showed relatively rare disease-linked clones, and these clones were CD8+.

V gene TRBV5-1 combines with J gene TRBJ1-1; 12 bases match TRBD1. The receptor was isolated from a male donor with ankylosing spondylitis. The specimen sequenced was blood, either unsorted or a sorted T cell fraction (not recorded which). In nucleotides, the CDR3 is TGCGCCAGCAGTCCCTACCCGGGACAGGGGGCCGTTCGAGGGGTCGGAGCTTTCTTT. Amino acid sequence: CASSPYPGQGAVRGVGAFF.